The entry that follows covers one T cell receptor (beta chain) sequence. Assignment of participants to cohorts was predicated upon participant-reported clinical history. Two consecutive negative NP/OP PCR tests, clearance, or resolved symptoms defined Cohort 3 recovery. This specimen comes from a study of blood T cell repertoires in COVID-19. Study information: Samples taken during acute and convalescent COVID-19 were collected in the United States, Italy and Spain. The cDNA or gDNA used as material had been derived from T cells, B-cell-depleted T cells, or PBMCs.

Data came from immunoSEQ multiplex PCR; TCRdb stores just in-frame clones and leaves some out. The sample carries a few hundred thousand clones, 82% recorded once. Germline V gene lookup returns CDR1 MNHEY and CDR2 SMNVEV (reference sequence). V lost 2 bases and J lost 6; bases outside the gene matches: 9. The CDR3 runs 15 residues. The sequenced sample consisted of PBMCs or T cells enriched from blood (not recorded which). The rearrangement links TRBV27 to TRBJ1-2; 7 nucleotides line up with TRBD1. This receptor was identified in a woman in her fifties or sixties who had recovered from COVID-19. CDR3 sequence reads: CASSLQGGARNGYTF. The CDR3 bases are TGTGCCAGCAGTTTACAAGGGGGCGCCAGGAATGGCTACACCTTC.